This TCR beta chain was recorded in a study of T cells expressing NK-cell markers. For the study at large: Among the eight sequenced donors, seven tested HCMV-seropositive and one tested seronegative.

Study-wide findings and caveats: The study left the HCMV specificity of expanded NKG2C+ T cell clones unresolved.

With the 5' RACE reads reprocessed, TCRdb shows one record per CDR3 protein and no DNA. The table for this sample gives some 340,000 distinct CDR3 sequences. Of note for this clonotype: Its cognate antigen is unknown.

The sequenced sample was blood T cells: a sorted CD56 or NKG2C T cell subset, CD4+ or CD8+ T cells, or bulk PBMC T cells (not recorded which). The receptor comes from a man aged 18-75 years in good health.

CDR3 residues: CASSFGTGGNTIYF. The V call is TRBV14, the J call TRBJ1-3; TCRdb indicates TRBD1, and absent DNA this call remains unverified. CDR1 is SGHDN and CDR2 is FVKESK in the germline V gene. The CDR3 is made up of 14 amino acids.